These 22 T cell receptor beta chains share one sample of origin, sequenced in a study of cytomegalovirus exposure and HLA in healthy donors (dated 2017 in TCRdb). The library was produced with the immunoSEQ multiplex PCR assay. For the multiplex PCR, a mixture combining 60 forward primers for TCR Vbeta segments and 13 reverse primers for TCR Jbeta segments was used. TCRdb stores this immuneACCESS table with in-frame sequences only. Part of the clones is absent; in the studies checked, under half of the shortfall reflects unresolved V genes, and no reason is known for the rest. Counted in this sample were around 150,000 clones; around four fifths of them appeared once. Of the sample, roughly 1.4% falls within the top ten clones. The sample comprised PBMCs. These receptors originate from a middle-aged man in good health and CMV-seronegative.

This rearrangement joins TRBV9 to TRBJ2-7; 8 nucleotides match TRBD1. Germline CDR1 SGDLS, CDR2 YYNGEE. V shed 4 bases and J 5 bases; nucleotides not matched to a gene: 8. This CDR3 comprises 14 residues. This CDR3 reads CASSSPGTGDEQYF. CDR3 nucleotides: TGTGCCAGCAGCTCTCCCGGGACAGGCGACGAGCAGTACTTC.

The DNA of the CDR3 is TGCGCCAGCAGCCAAGATCGGGGGGTTAATTCACCCCTCCACTTT. The encoded protein is CASSQDRGVNSPLHF. This rearrangement joins TRBV4-3 to TRBJ1-6; a possible D gene is TRBD1 (5 bases). From germline, CDR1 is LGHNA and CDR2 YSLEER. This CDR3 comprises 15 residues. The germline V and J ends were trimmed by 0 bases and 6 bases, with 9 bases remaining between them.

A single count supports this clone. The CDR3 bases are TGTGCCAGCAGCTTACTAGCAGCGAACACCGGGGAGCTGTTTTTT. This translates into CASSLLAANTGELFF. This sequence joins TRBV6-5 and TRBJ2-2; a possible D gene is TRBD2 (6 bases). Per the germline V gene, CDR1 is MNHEY and CDR2 is SVGAGI. The ends were cut back, 6 bases at V and 0 bases at J, with 11 bases in the middle. The CDR3 has 15 residues.

The table lists this clone with a few counts. The chain's CDR3 is CASSQLTGGNTGELFF. CDR3 in DNA: TGCGCCAGCAGCCAGCTTACAGGGGGGAACACCGGGGAGCTGTTTTTT. This chain joins TRBV5-1 and TRBJ2-2, with TRBD1 matching over 8 bases. Germline CDR1 reads SGHRS; CDR2 reads YFSETQ. With 4 bases clipped from V and 1 base from J, the junction kept 6 bases outside the gene matches. The CDR3 totals 16 residues.

This clone was seen only a few times. The V call is TRBV4-2, the J call TRBJ1-5; possible D gene TRBD1, 5 bases. The CDR3 spans 17 residues. Trimming cost V 0 bases and J 5 bases, with 17 bases left between them. The germline V gene has CDR1 LGHNA and CDR2 YNFKEQ. As DNA, the CDR3 is TGTGCCAGCAGCCAAGATGGGCAGGGCCTTCGGCATCAGCCCCAGCATTTT. The encoded protein is CASSQDGQGLRHQPQHF.

This clone has a single count. This chain joins TRBV9 and TRBJ1-3; D is undetermined. CDR1 and CDR2 (germline): SGDLS, YYNGEE. The CDR3 is 15 residues long. The ends were cut back, 0 bases at V and 0 bases at J, with 7 bases in the middle. The CDR3 DNA reads TGTGCCAGCAGCGTAGTGGGGAGCTCTGGAAACACCATATATTTT. This encodes CASSVVGSSGNTIYF.

The CDR3 DNA reads as TGTGCCAGCAACTGGGACAGGGGTAATACGCAGTATTTT. Its protein is CASNWDRGNTQYF. J is TRBJ2-3 and V is TRBV11-1, with 10 bases identical to TRBD1. CDR1 is SGHAT and CDR2 is FQDESV in the germline V gene (reference sequence). The V and J ends lost 7 bases and 7 bases, in that order; junction bases with no gene match: 5. CDR3 length: 13 residues.

A single count supports this clone. V and J are TRBV19 and TRBJ2-4, with TRBD2 matching over 11 bases. Germline V lookup: CDR1 LNHDA, CDR2 SQIVND (reference sequence). With 10 bases clipped from V and 1 base from J, the junction kept 12 bases outside the gene matches. The CDR3 length is 17 residues. The CDR3 DNA reads as TGTGCCACCAGACTAGCGGGGCTCCCCGGGGCCAAAAACATTCAGTACTTC. Its translation is CATRLAGLPGAKNIQYF. Together with reference TRBV19 and TRBJ2-4, the CDR3 gives the full variable domain: DGGITQSPKYLFRKEGQNVTLSCEQNLNHDAMYWYRQDPGQGLRLIYYSQIVNDFQKGDIAEGYSVSREKKESFPLTVTSAQKNPTAFYLCATRLAGLPGAKNIQYFGAGTRLSVL.

With regard to this clone: The germline gene is not matched at one end of the junction; a read error may be the cause. This chain links TRBV7-9 with TRBJ1-2; D unresolved. This CDR3 has 18 residues. Germline V gene lookup returns CDR1 SEHNR and CDR2 FQNEAQ (reference sequence). CDR3 sequence (DNA): TGTTCCAGCAGCCCAGCCCCTAGCGAGGCCGGTCCTAACTATGGCTACACCTTC. As protein: CSSSPAPSEAGPNYGYTF.

The gene calls are TRBV4-1 and TRBJ2-2, with 9 bases matching TRBD1. V trimming: 6 bases; J trimming: 6 bases; junction bases outside the gene matches: 23. The germline V gene has CDR1 MGHRA and CDR2 YSYEKL. This CDR3 contains 20 residues. In nucleotides, the CDR3 is TGCGCCAGCAGTCCGAGCCCCCATCTGCTAACAGGGGGCTCGCCCGGGGAGCTGTTTTTT. Its protein is CASSPSPHLLTGGSPGELFF.

The chain is built from TRBV29-1 and TRBJ2-7; 7 bases fit TRBD2. V gave up 6 bases and J gave up 3 bases; unmatched junction bases: 8. Germline values: CDR1 SQVTM, CDR2 ANQGSEA. The CDR3 covers 13 residues. CDR3 sequence reads: CSVEGGKGYEQYF. In nucleotides, the CDR3 is TGCAGCGTCGAGGGAGGGAAGGGCTACGAGCAGTACTTC.

The chain employs TRBV10-3 and TRBJ2-7; D perhaps matches TRBD1 (5 bases). The germline CDR1 and CDR2 sequences are ENHRY and SYGVKD. CDR3 length: 14 residues. The V end was cut by 3 bases, the J end by 0 bases, with 9 bases between. In DNA form, the CDR3 reads TGTGCCATCAGTGACCCTACAGGCTCCTACGAGCAGTACTTC. As protein: CAISDPTGSYEQYF.

The genes are TRBV5-1 and TRBJ2-7; 8 positions match TRBD1. This CDR3 region has 15 residues. Unmatched junction bases numbered 8, after V lost 4 bases and J lost 2 bases. The germline V gene has CDR1 SGHRS and CDR2 YFSETQ. The CDR3 bases are TGCGCCAGCAGCCCAAGGACAGGGCAGACCTACGAGCAGTACTTC. The encoded protein is CASSPRTGQTYEQYF.

The chain combines TRBV7-2 with TRBJ1-1; D perhaps matches TRBD1 (5 bases). The CDR3 runs 15 residues. Germline V gives CDR1 SGHTA, CDR2 FQGNSA. Trimming stripped 2 bases from V and 3 bases from J, with 13 bases between. The CDR3 sequence: CASSLRWGGDTEAFF. DNA of the CDR3: TGTGCCAGCAGCTTAAGGTGGGGGGGGGACACTGAAGCTTTCTTT.

The V call is TRBV2, the J call TRBJ2-7; 10 bases match TRBD1. Germline V gene sequence: CDR1 SNHLY, CDR2 FYNNEI. This CDR3 is built from 15 residues. Trimming at V came to 6 bases and at J to 6 bases, leaving 11 bases not matched to a gene. CDR3 sequence reads: CASRRGGQGSTEQYF. Written as DNA, the CDR3 is TGTGCCAGCAGGAGAGGGGGACAGGGGAGCACCGAGCAGTACTTC.

The V and J genes are TRBV5-1 and TRBJ2-1; the D is unclear. V was shortened by 2 bases and J by 7 bases, with 10 bases between the two germline ends. Germline CDR1 is SGHRS and CDR2 is YFSETQ. The CDR3 is 13 amino acids. The CDR3 DNA sequence: TGCGCCAGCAGCTTTAGCCCCGGGAATGAGCAGTTCTTC. Its translation: CASSFSPGNEQFF.

This clone was recorded only once. The V call is TRBV6-1, the J call TRBJ1-5; 8 bases match TRBD1. There are 17 residues in the CDR3. V was pared by 1 base and J by 0 bases, with 5 bases of the junction left unmatched. Per germline, CDR1 MNHNS and CDR2 SASEGT. The CDR3 sequence is CASSEEAGGFSNQPQHF. CDR3 sequence (DNA): TGTGCCAGCAGTGAAGAGGCAGGGGGCTTTAGCAATCAGCCCCAGCATTTT.

As for this clone: The sample holds other DNA sequences that translate to the same CDR3. This rearrangement joins TRBV5-5 to TRBJ1-2; TRBD1 matches 10 bases. Trimming cost V 2 bases and J 6 bases; bases outside gene matches: 7. The CDR3 is 15 residues long. The germline V gene has CDR1 SGHKS and CDR2 YYEKEE (reference sequence). The chain's CDR3 is CASSLGTGASDGYTF. In nucleotides, the CDR3 is TGTGCCAGCAGCTTAGGGACAGGGGCTTCGGATGGCTACACCTTC.

The V call is TRBV29-1, the J call TRBJ2-7; possibly TRBD2 for D (5 bases). Per germline, CDR1 SQVTM and CDR2 ANQGSEA. CDR3 length: 11 residues. Trimming removed 5 bases at V and 5 bases at J, with 10 bases between. The CDR3 sequence is CSVTRADEQYF. In nucleotides, the CDR3 is TGCAGCGTTACTAGGGCTGACGAGCAGTACTTC.

The chain has TRBV7-2 and TRBJ1-6; no reliable D call. Per the germline V gene, CDR1 is SGHTA and CDR2 is FQGNSA. The CDR3 consists of 13 residues. Trimming stripped 8 bases from V and 4 bases from J, with 9 bases between. The CDR3 sequence: CASGSRYNSPLHF. The CDR3 region has the DNA TGTGCCAGCGGGTCTAGGTATAATTCACCCCTCCACTTT. Supplemented by reference TRBV7-2 and TRBJ1-6, the full variable domain reads GAGVSQSPSNKVTEKGKDVELRCDPISGHTALYWYRQSLGQGLEFLIYFQGNSAPDKSGLPSDRFSAERTGGSVSTLTIQRTQQEDSAVYLCASGSRYNSPLHFGNGTRLTVT.

The chain joins TRBV7-3 to TRBJ2-3; TRBD2 matches at 9 bases. The CDR3 extends over 16 amino acids. The V and J ends lost 1 base and 6 bases, in that order; junction bases with no gene match: 8. Germline V gene sequence: CDR1 SGHTA, CDR2 FQGTGA. The CDR3 loop is CASSLIAGGPLDTQYF. In DNA, the CDR3 is TGTGCCAGCAGCTTAATCGCGGGAGGGCCTCTCGATACGCAGTATTTT.

This clone showed up just a few times. V usage is TRBV4-3 and J usage is TRBJ2-7, with a possible D match to TRBD1 (5 bases). The CDR3 totals 13 residues. V was trimmed by 6 bases and J by 2 bases, leaving 11 bases between them. The germline V gene encodes CDR1 LGHNA and CDR2 YSLEER. The CDR3 protein is CASSQGYTYEQYF. The DNA of the CDR3 is TGCGCCAGCAGTCAGGGCTACACCTACGAGCAGTACTTC.